The clone carrying this T cell receptor (beta chain) has a handful of counts. The germline V and J ends were trimmed by 5 bases and 1 base, with 11 bases remaining between them. Germline CDR1 LNHDA, CDR2 SQIVND (reference sequence). This CDR3 spans 15 amino acids. The sample originates from a study of blood T cells in healthy people across ages. Primed by a sample-barcoded 5' primer and a J-beta primer mix, a second PCR proceeded for roughly 6 to 12 cycles. TCRdb used MiXCR to reprocess the 5' RACE reads, holding one entry per CDR3 protein. The profile shows around 900,000 distinct CDR3 sequences, about 28% of them singletons.

V is TRBV19 and J is TRBJ2-2; the D gene could be TRBD1 or TRBD2 (5 bases each). The sequence derives from a woman older than 75 in good health. The material sequenced was blood. In nucleotides, the CDR3 is TGTGCCAGTAGTCTCGGGACCAAGAACACCGGGGAGCTGTTTTTT. This gives the protein CASSLGTKNTGELFF.